The clone carrying this T cell receptor (beta chain) showed up just a few times. V gave up 1 base and J gave up 5 bases; unmatched junction bases: 2. Germline CDR1 and CDR2: SGHRS and YFSETQ. This CDR3 has 15 amino acids. This specimen belongs to a study of T cell changes during pregnancy in multiple sclerosis. Method: immunoSEQ multiplex PCR; TCRdb's copy keeps in-frame clones and lacks some. The sample yields tens of thousands of clones, about 91% seen once. V and J are TRBV5-1 and TRBJ1-5, with TRBD1 matching 11 bases. The input for sequencing was CD4+ T cells from peripheral blood mononuclear cells, taken after pregnancy. The source is a female donor with multiple sclerosis, enrolled in a pregnancy study. The CDR3 DNA reads TGCGCCAGCAGCTTGAGGACAGGGGGCGATCAGCCCCAGCATTTT. Its translation: CASSLRTGGDQPQHF.